This T cell receptor (beta chain) was captured by sequencing in a study of blood T cell repertoires in COVID-19. About the research overall: The United States, Italy and Spain were the sources of the acute and convalescent COVID-19 samples. T cells, B-cell-depleted T cells, or PBMCs provided the cDNA or gDNA that served as material.

Per the original data handling: Counts of nucleated cells, estimated from reference gene primer amplification, were obtained. The table came from immunoSEQ multiplex PCR; TCRdb's copy has only in-frame clones and leaves some out. The V and J calls and clone size come from that table; D and trimming were worked out from the DNA. Of roughly 200,000 clones listed, about 80% are singletons. The CDR3 sequence is 16 residues long. V shed 6 bases and J shed 0 bases, with 12 bases lying between them. Germline V lookup: CDR1 LNHDA, CDR2 SQIVND (reference sequence). The source is a man aged 50 to 60 with active or convalescent COVID-19. This chain uses TRBV19 with TRBJ1-6; D gene unclear. Sequencing used peripheral blood. CDR3 coding DNA: TGTGCCAGTAGCCCCACCTGGAGCTCCTATAATTCACCCCTCCACTTT. As protein: CASSPTWSSYNSPLHF.